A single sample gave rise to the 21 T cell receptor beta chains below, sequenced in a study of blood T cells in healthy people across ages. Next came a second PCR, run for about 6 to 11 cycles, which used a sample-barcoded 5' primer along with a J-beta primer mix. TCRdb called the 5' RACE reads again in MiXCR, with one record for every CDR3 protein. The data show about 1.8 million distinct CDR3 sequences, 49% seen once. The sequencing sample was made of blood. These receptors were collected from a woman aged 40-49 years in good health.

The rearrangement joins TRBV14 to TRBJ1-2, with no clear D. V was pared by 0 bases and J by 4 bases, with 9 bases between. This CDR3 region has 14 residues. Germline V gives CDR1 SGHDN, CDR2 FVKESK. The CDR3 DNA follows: TGTGCCAGCAGCCAAGATGTAAAGGTCTATGGCTACACCTTC. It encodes CASSQDVKVYGYTF.

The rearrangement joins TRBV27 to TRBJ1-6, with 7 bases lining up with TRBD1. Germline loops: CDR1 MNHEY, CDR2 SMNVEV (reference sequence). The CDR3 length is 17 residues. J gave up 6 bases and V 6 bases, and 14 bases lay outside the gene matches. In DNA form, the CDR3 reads TGTGCCAGCAGCTTGGGTGTCGGGGGACAGCCTAATTCACCCCTCCACTTT. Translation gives CASSLGVGGQPNSPLHF.

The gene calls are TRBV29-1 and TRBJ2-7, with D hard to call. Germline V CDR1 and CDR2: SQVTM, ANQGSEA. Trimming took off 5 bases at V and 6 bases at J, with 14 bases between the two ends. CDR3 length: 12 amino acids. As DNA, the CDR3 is TGCAGCGTTACGCCGTGTGCAGGCGAGCAGTACTTC. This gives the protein CSVTPCAGEQYF.

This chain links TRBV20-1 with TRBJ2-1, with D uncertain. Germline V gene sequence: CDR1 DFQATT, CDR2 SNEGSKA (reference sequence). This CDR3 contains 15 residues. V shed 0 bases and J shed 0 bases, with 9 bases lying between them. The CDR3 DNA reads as TGCAGTGCTAGAGACGGGCTGAGCTCCTACAATGAGCAGTTCTTC. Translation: CSARDGLSSYNEQFF.

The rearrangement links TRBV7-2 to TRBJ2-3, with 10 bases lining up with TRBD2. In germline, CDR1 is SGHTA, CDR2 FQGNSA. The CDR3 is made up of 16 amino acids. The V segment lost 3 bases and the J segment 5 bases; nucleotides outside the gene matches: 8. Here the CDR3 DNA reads TGTGCCAGCAGCTTTACAGCGGGGGGGCGGATAGATACGCAGTATTTT. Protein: CASSFTAGGRIDTQYF.

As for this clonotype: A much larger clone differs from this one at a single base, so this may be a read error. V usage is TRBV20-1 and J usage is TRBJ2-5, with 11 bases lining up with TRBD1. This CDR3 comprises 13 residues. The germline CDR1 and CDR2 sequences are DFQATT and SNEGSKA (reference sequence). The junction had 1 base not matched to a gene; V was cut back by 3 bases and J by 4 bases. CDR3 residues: CSASGTGGETQYF. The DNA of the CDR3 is TGCAGTGCTAGCGGGACAGGGGGAGAGACCCAGTACTTC.

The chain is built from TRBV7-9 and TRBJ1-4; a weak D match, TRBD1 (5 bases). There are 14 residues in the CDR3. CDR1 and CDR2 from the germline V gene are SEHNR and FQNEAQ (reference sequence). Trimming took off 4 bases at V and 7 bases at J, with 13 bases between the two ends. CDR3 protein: CASSSPRTGEKLFF. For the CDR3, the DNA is TGTGCCAGCAGCTCGCCCCGTACAGGTGAAAAACTGTTTTTT.

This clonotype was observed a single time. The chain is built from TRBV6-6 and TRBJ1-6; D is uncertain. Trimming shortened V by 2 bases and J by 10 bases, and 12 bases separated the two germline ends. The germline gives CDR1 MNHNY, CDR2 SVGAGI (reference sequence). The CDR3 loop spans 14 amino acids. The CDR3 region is CASSYKGSESPLHF. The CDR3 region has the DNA TGTGCCAGCAGTTACAAGGGTTCGGAGTCACCCCTCCACTTT.

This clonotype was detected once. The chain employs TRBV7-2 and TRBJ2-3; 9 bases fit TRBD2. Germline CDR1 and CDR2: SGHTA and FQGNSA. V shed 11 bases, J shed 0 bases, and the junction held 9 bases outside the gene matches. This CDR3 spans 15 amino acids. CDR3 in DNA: TGTGCCTGGGGGGCGGGGGGGCGGAGCACAGATACGCAGTATTTT. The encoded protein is CAWGAGGRSTDTQYF.

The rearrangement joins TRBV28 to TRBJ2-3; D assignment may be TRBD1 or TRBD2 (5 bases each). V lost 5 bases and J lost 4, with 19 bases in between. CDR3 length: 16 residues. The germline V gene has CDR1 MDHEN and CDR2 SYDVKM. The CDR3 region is CASSAQQEAGPDTQYF. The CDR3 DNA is TGTGCCAGCAGTGCGCAACAGGAGGCCGGCCCAGATACGCAGTATTTT.

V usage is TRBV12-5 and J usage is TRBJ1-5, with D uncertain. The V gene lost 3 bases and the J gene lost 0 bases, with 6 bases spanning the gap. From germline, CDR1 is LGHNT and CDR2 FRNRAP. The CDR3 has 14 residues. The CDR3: CASGLGDSNQPQHF. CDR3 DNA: TGTGCTAGTGGTTTAGGCGATAGCAATCAGCCCCAGCATTTT.

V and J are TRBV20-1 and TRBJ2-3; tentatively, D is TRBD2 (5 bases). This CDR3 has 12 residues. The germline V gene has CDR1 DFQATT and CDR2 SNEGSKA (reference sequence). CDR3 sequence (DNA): TGCTCGACTAACGAGCTCACAGATACGCAGTATTTT. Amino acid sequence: CSTNELTDTQYF.

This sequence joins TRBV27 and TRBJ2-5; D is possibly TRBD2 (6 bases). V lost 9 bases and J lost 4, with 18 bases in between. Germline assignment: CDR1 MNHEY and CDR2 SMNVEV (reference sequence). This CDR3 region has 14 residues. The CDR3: CASTPSRRGETQYF. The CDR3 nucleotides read TGTGCCAGTACACCATCAAGGAGGGGAGAGACCCAGTACTTC.

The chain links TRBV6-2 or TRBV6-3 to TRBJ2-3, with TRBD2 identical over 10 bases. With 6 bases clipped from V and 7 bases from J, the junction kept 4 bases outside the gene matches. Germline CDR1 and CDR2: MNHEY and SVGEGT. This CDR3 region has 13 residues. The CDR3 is CASRAGGVYTQYF. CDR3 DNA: TGTGCCAGCAGAGCGGGGGGGGTCTATACGCAGTATTTT.

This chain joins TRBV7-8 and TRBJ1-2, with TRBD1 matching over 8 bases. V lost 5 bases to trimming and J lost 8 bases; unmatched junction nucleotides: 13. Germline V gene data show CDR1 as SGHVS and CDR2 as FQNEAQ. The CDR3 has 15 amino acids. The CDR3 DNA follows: TGTGCCAGCAGCGCAAGACAGGGGCGCGGAATGGGCTACACCTTC. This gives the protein CASSARQGRGMGYTF.

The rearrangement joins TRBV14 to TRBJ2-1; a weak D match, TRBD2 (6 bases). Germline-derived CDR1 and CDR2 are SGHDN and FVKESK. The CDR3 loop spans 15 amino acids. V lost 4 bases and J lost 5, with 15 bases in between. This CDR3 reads CASSLLSGHDNEQFF. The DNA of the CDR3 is TGTGCCAGCAGCCTACTAAGCGGGCATGACAATGAGCAGTTCTTC.

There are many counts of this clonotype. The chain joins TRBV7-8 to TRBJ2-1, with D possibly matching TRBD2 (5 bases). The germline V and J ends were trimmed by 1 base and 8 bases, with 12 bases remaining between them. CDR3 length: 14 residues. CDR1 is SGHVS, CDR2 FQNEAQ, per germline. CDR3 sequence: CASSLVALAYEQFF. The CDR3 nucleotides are TGTGCCAGCAGCTTAGTTGCGCTAGCCTATGAGCAGTTCTTC. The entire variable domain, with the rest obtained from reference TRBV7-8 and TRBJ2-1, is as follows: GAGVSQSPRYKVAKRGQDVALRCDPISGHVSLFWYQQALGQGPEFLTYFQNEAQLDKSGLPSDRFFAERPEGSVSTLKIQRTQQEDSAVYLCASSLVALAYEQFFGPGTRLTVL.

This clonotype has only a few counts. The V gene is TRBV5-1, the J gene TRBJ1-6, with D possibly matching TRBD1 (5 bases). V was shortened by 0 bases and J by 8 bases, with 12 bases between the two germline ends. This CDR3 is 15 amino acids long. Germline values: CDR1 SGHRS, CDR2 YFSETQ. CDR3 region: CASSLAGTEDSPLHF. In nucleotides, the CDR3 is TGCGCCAGCAGCTTGGCCGGGACCGAGGATTCACCCCTCCACTTT.

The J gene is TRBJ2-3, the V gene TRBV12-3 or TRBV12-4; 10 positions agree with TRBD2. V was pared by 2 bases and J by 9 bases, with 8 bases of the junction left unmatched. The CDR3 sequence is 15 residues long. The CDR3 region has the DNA TGTGCCAGCAGTTTAACTTCGCTAGCGGGGGACACGCAGTATTTT. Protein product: CASSLTSLAGDTQYF.

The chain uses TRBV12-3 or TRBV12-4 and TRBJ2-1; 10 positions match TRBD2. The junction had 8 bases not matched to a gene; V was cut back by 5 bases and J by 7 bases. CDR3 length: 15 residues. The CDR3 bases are TGTGCCAGCAGTATTGCCGCGGGACTAGCGAATGAGCAGTTCTTC. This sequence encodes CASSIAAGLANEQFF.

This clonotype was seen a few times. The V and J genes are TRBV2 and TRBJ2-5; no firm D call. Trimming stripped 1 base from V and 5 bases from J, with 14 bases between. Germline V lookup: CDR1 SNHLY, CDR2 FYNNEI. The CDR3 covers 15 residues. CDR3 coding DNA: TGTGCCAGCAGTGAAGAGGAAGGAGCGATGGAGACCCAGTACTTC. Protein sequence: CASSEEEGAMETQYF.